This T cell receptor (beta chain) was documented in a study of blood T cell repertoires in COVID-19. Study context: The United States, Italy and Spain were the sources of the acute and convalescent COVID-19 samples. Sources were T cells, B-cell-depleted T cells, or PBMCs; the material itself was cDNA or gDNA.

V lost 2 bases and J lost 6, with 20 bases in between. Per germline, CDR1 SGHRS and CDR2 YFSETQ. The CDR3 length is 16 residues. Per the original data handling: Reference gene primer amplification in the assay estimated nucleated cell counts. Sequenced by immunoSEQ multiplex PCR; TCRdb stores in-frame clones only, minus some. From that table come the V and J calls and clone size; the DNA was used to work out D and trimming. The sample contains approximately 100,000 clones, over 85% of which appear only once. The origin of this receptor is a man between 70 and 80 years old with acute or convalescent COVID-19. Sequenced sample: peripheral blood. The chain is built from TRBV5-1 and TRBJ1-2; D uncertain. CDR3 in amino acids: CASSLSSGWQSDGYTF. CDR3 nucleotides: TGCGCCAGCAGCTTATCTTCCGGGTGGCAGAGCGATGGCTACACCTTC. The whole variable domain, remainder taken from reference TRBV5-1 and TRBJ1-2, is KAGVTQTPRYLIKTRGQQVTLSCSPISGHRSVSWYQQTPGQGLQFLFEYFSETQRNKGNFPGRFSGRQFSNSRSEMNVSTLELGDSALYLCASSLSSGWQSDGYTFGSGTRLTVV.